Each of the 9 T cell receptor beta chains below was sequenced from the same sample in a study of beta chain features in type 1 diabetes. All of the isolated RNA was reverse transcribed, so expressed TCRB transcripts were sequenced. TCRdb's copy holds only in-frame clones and misses some; the assay was immunoSEQ multiplex PCR. The sample comprises about 350,000 clones, about 18% of which are singletons, and around 0.044% rests with the top ten. Sample: naive CD4+ T cells from blood. Receptors originate from a woman aged 18-29 years in good health.

This clone was seen only a few times. The same CDR3 also results from other DNA sequences found in this sample. The chain carries TRBV30 and TRBJ2-5, with D unresolved. The CDR3 is made up of 11 amino acids. From germline, CDR1 is GTSNPN and CDR2 SVGIG (reference sequence). V was cut by 3 bases and J by 5 bases, with 7 bases left in between. The CDR3 spells CAWSPRETQYF. The CDR3 DNA is TGTGCCTGGAGCCCGAGGGAGACCCAGTACTTC. Drawing the rest from reference TRBV30 and TRBJ2-5, the complete variable domain is SQTIHQWPATLVQPVGSPLSLECTVEGTSNPNLYWYRQAAGRGLQLLFYSVGIGQISSEVPQNLSASRPQDRQFILSSKKLLLSDSGFYLCAWSPRETQYFGPGTRLLVL.

This clone was seen only a few times. V gene TRBV18 combines with J gene TRBJ1-4, with D perhaps matching TRBD1 (6 bases). Germline V gene sequence: CDR1 KGHSH, CDR2 LQKENI. This CDR3 has 15 residues. V was clipped by 1 base and J by 4 bases, with 10 bases between them. CDR3 bases: TGTGCCAGCTCACCACGCCAGGGGTATAATGAAAAACTGTTTTTT. Translation: CASSPRQGYNEKLFF. The full variable domain, completed using reference TRBV18 and TRBJ1-4, is NAGVMQNPRHLVRRRGQEARLRCSPMKGHSHVYWYRQLPEEGLKFMVYLQKENIIDESGMPKERFSAEFPKEGPSILRIQQVVRGDSAAYFCASSPRQGYNEKLFFGSGTQLSVL.

The rearrangement uses TRBV27 and TRBJ1-5; a weak D match, TRBD1 (5 bases). The V end was cut by 6 bases, the J end by 6 bases, with 12 bases between. Germline V gives CDR1 MNHEY, CDR2 SMNVEV (reference sequence). The CDR3 length is 13 residues. The CDR3 protein is CASRLGGGQPQHF. The CDR3 region has the DNA TGTGCCAGCAGACTGGGGGGGGGTCAGCCCCAGCATTTT.

The rearrangement links TRBV2 to TRBJ2-3; D call uncertain. The ends were cut back, 7 bases at V and 3 bases at J, with 5 bases in the middle. Germline V lookup: CDR1 SNHLY, CDR2 FYNNEI. This CDR3 is 11 amino acids long. The CDR3 here is CASTPTDTQYF. DNA for the CDR3: TGTGCCAGCACCCCGACAGATACGCAGTATTTT.

The sample holds a few counts of this clone. The genes are TRBV30 and TRBJ2-1; 12 positions agree with TRBD2. V was pared by 6 bases and J by 9 bases, with 9 bases of the junction left unmatched. The CDR3 length is 14 residues. Germline lookup yields CDR1 GTSNPN and CDR2 SVGIG (reference sequence). CDR3 nucleotides: TGTGCCTGTTTGACTAGCGGGAGAACAACTGAGCAGTTCTTC. It translates to CACLTSGRTTEQFF. The variable domain in full, with the rest retrieved from reference TRBV30 and TRBJ2-1, is SQTIHQWPATLVQPVGSPLSLECTVEGTSNPNLYWYRQAAGRGLQLLFYSVGIGQISSEVPQNLSASRPQDRQFILSSKKLLLSDSGFYLCACLTSGRTTEQFFGPGTRLTVL.

The genes are TRBV7-9 and TRBJ2-7; the D is unclear. Trimming cost V 6 bases and J 5 bases, with 14 bases left between them. The CDR3 sequence is 13 residues long. Germline V gene sequence: CDR1 SEHNR, CDR2 FQNEAQ (reference sequence). The CDR3 DNA reads TGTGCCAGCAGTTTTCCAGGATGGCACGAGCAGTACTTC. Its protein product is CASSFPGWHEQYF.

This clone has more than one count but fewer than ten. The chain carries TRBV2 and TRBJ2-7; D is perhaps TRBD1 (6 bases). This CDR3 is 12 amino acids long. CDR1 and CDR2 (germline): SNHLY, FYNNEI. The germline V and J ends were trimmed by 6 bases and 6 bases, with 12 bases remaining between them. DNA of the CDR3: TGTGCCAGCAGAGTTACAGGGTTCGAGCAGTACTTC. Its translation: CASRVTGFEQYF.

CDR3 nucleotides: TGTGCCATCAGTGAAGGACACGGCAATCAGCCCCAGCATTTT. Encoded protein: CAISEGHGNQPQHF. The chain has TRBV10-3 and TRBJ1-5; tentative D call: TRBD1 (5 bases). Per germline, CDR1 ENHRY and CDR2 SYGVKD. The CDR3 runs to 14 residues. Trimming removed 3 bases from V and 2 bases from J, with 8 bases in between.

This clone was seen more than once but under ten times. The V gene is TRBV10-3, the J gene TRBJ1-2; tentative D call: TRBD1 (5 bases). This CDR3 has 12 residues. From germline, CDR1 is ENHRY and CDR2 SYGVKD. The germline V and J ends were trimmed by 7 bases and 3 bases, with 9 bases remaining between them. CDR3: CAITTQDYGYTF. The CDR3 coding sequence is TGTGCCATCACCACACAGGACTATGGCTACACCTTC.